Following are 17 T cell receptor beta chains from one sample sequenced in a study of blood T cell repertoires in COVID-19. Assay: immunoSEQ multiplex PCR; the TCRdb copy retains only in-frame clones and omits some. Of over 200,000 clones listed, around nine tenths are singletons. Sequenced sample: peripheral blood. The receptor set was obtained from a man between 60 and 70 years old with COVID-19, enrolled during active disease.

V and J are TRBV28 and TRBJ2-1; 8 nucleotides line up with TRBD1. V lost 5 bases, J lost 15 bases, and 12 bases stayed unmatched. Germline V lookup: CDR1 MDHEN, CDR2 SYDVKM. This CDR3 contains 13 residues. CDR3 region: CASSAPPSTGGFF. CDR3 bases: TGTGCCAGCAGTGCACCACCTAGCACAGGGGGGTTCTTC.

The rearrangement joins TRBV7-8 to TRBJ1-6; TRBD1 is a possible D gene (5 bases). The CDR3 has 14 residues. The V gene lost 1 base and the J gene lost 7 bases, with 8 bases spanning the gap. Germline V gives CDR1 SGHVS, CDR2 FQNEAQ. CDR3 amino acids: CASSLDRRNSPLHF. CDR3 sequence (DNA): TGTGCCAGCAGCTTAGACAGGCGGAATTCACCCCTCCACTTT.

The chain has TRBV5-8 and TRBJ1-2; 7 bases align to TRBD1. The junction had 7 bases not matched to a gene; V was cut back by 4 bases and J by 1 base. Germline V gene lookup returns CDR1 SGHTS and CDR2 YDEGEE. CDR3 length: 15 residues. CDR3 protein: CASSLGGGINYGYTF. The CDR3 region has the DNA TGTGCCAGCAGCCTGGGAGGGGGCATTAACTATGGCTACACCTTC.

This chain joins TRBV7-8 and TRBJ2-7, with TRBD1 matching over 7 bases. Per the germline V gene, CDR1 is SGHVS and CDR2 is FQNEAQ. V dropped 4 bases and J dropped 5; count of bases not matched to a gene: 5. This CDR3 comprises 13 residues. CDR3 sequence: CASSSGQANEQYF. In DNA form, the CDR3 reads TGTGCCAGCAGCTCAGGACAGGCGAACGAGCAGTACTTC.

This sequence joins TRBV7-2 and TRBJ2-3; 7 bases map to TRBD1. CDR1 and CDR2 from the germline V gene are SGHTA and FQGNSA. This CDR3 has 17 amino acids. Trimming cost V 5 bases and J 1 base; bases outside gene matches: 12. The CDR3 nucleotides read TGTGCCAGCAGCGCAAGGGTAGGGGGCGCCGGCACAGATACGCAGTATTTT. Translated, it gives CASSARVGGAGTDTQYF.

The chain is built from TRBV18 and TRBJ2-1; D perhaps matches TRBD2 (6 bases). The CDR3 is 15 residues long. Germline lookup yields CDR1 KGHSH and CDR2 LQKENI. V lost 2 bases, J lost 7 bases, and 15 bases lay in between. The CDR3 sequence is CASSPTSGQRNEQFF. The CDR3 DNA is TGTGCCAGCTCACCAACGAGCGGGCAAAGGAATGAGCAGTTCTTC.

V and J are TRBV18 and TRBJ2-1, with TRBD2 matching over 7 bases. Losses at the gene ends were 0 bases for V and 0 bases for J; bases not matched to a gene: 5. The CDR3 has 17 amino acids. CDR1 and CDR2 from the germline V gene are KGHSH and LQKENI. As DNA, the CDR3 is TGTGCCAGCTCACCACCGGCTAGCGGAAGCTCCTACAATGAGCAGTTCTTC. Encoded protein: CASSPPASGSSYNEQFF.

V is TRBV20-1 and J is TRBJ1-1; 9 nucleotides agree with TRBD1. J gave up 5 bases and V 6 bases, and 13 bases lay outside the gene matches. The CDR3 is 15 residues long. The germline V gene encodes CDR1 DFQATT and CDR2 SNEGSKA (reference sequence). CDR3 bases: TGCAGTGCGAGTAACAGGGGGCGCGTAAGGACTGAAGCTTTCTTT. As protein: CSASNRGRVRTEAFF.

The CDR3 sequence is CASSLSKTASYEQYF. DNA for the CDR3: TGTGCCAGCAGTTTATCAAAAACAGCCTCCTACGAGCAGTACTTC. This chain joins TRBV28 and TRBJ2-7; no clear D. Per the germline V gene, CDR1 is MDHEN and CDR2 is SYDVKM. The CDR3 spans 15 residues. V was pared by 1 base and J by 0 bases, with 10 bases between.

The rearrangement uses TRBV7-2 and TRBJ1-5; D is possibly TRBD1 (5 bases). The V end lost 3 bases, the J end lost 3 bases, and 12 bases lay between the germline ends. Germline values: CDR1 SGHTA, CDR2 FQGNSA. The CDR3 totals 15 residues. CDR3 loop: CASSFFPGLNQPQHF. CDR3 coding DNA: TGTGCCAGCAGCTTTTTCCCAGGGCTCAATCAGCCCCAGCATTTT.

V usage is TRBV30 and J usage is TRBJ2-1, with TRBD2 matching over 7 bases. The germline CDR1 and CDR2 sequences are GTSNPN and SVGIG (reference sequence). After removal of 8 bases from V and 7 bases from J, the junction contained 11 bases not matched to a gene. The CDR3 runs 13 residues. CDR3 in amino acids: CAQLGEGLNEQFF. The CDR3 DNA is TGTGCCCAATTGGGGGAGGGCCTTAATGAGCAGTTCTTC.

This chain joins TRBV19 and TRBJ1-5; D gene ambiguous. V lost 7 bases, J lost 7 bases, and 20 bases lay in between. The CDR3 length is 15 residues. Germline CDR1 LNHDA, CDR2 SQIVND (reference sequence). CDR3 loop: CASTHFLGEKQPQHF. The CDR3 DNA reads TGTGCCAGTACCCACTTTCTCGGGGAGAAGCAGCCCCAGCATTTT. Drawing the rest from reference TRBV19 and TRBJ1-5, the complete variable domain is DGGITQSPKYLFRKEGQNVTLSCEQNLNHDAMYWYRQDPGQGLRLIYYSQIVNDFQKGDIAEGYSVSREKKESFPLTVTSAQKNPTAFYLCASTHFLGEKQPQHFGDGTRLSIL.

For this clone: A junction boundary mismatches the germline segment, possibly from a read error. The chain is built from TRBV6-6 and TRBJ2-2; unclear D gene. Germline V lookup: CDR1 MNHNY, CDR2 SVGAGI (reference sequence). This CDR3 spans 14 amino acids. CDR3 sequence reads: CASSYSIRAGELFF. The CDR3 nucleotides are TGTGCCAGCAGCTACTCGATCCGCGCCGGGGAGCTGTTTTTT.

As to this clone: This specimen includes other DNA sequences encoding the same CDR3. The chain joins TRBV3-1 (or the pseudogene TRBV3-2) to TRBJ2-7; unclear D gene. Trimming removed 2 bases from V and 3 bases from J, with 2 bases in between. Per germline, CDR1 LGHDT and CDR2 YNNKEL (reference sequence). CDR3 length equals 11 residues. CDR3 amino acids: CASSQRYEQYF. The CDR3 DNA follows: TGTGCCAGCAGCCAACGCTACGAGCAGTACTTC.

The genes are TRBV21-1 and TRBJ2-1; the DNA was not compared with TRBD1, the D call given in the table. TRBV21-1 represents a pseudogene. The length of the CDR3 is 18 residues. CDR3 sequence (DNA): TGTGCCAGTCCCATCGTCAAGCCTCGACAGGATGACAGCGATGAGCAGTTCTTC. It encodes CASPIVKPRQDDSDEQFF.

The chain links TRBV24-1 to TRBJ2-1, with D uncertain. The CDR3 extends over 13 amino acids. Germline CDR1 and CDR2: KGHDR and SFDVKD. Trimming removed 6 bases from V and 9 bases from J, with 14 bases in between. The CDR3 region has the DNA TGTGCCACCAGTTCCAGGTCCGGTGGTGAGCAGTTCTTC. Residues: CATSSRSGGEQFF.

The chain joins TRBV5-5 to TRBJ1-1, with D possibly TRBD1 on 6 matching bases. The CDR3 runs 16 residues. V lost 4 bases, J lost 2 bases, and 18 bases lay in between. CDR1 and CDR2 from the germline V gene are SGHKS and YYEKEE (reference sequence). The CDR3 DNA sequence: TGTGCCAGCAGCCCCCCCACCGACAGGCTAAACACTGAAGCTTTCTTT. Translation gives CASSPPTDRLNTEAFF.